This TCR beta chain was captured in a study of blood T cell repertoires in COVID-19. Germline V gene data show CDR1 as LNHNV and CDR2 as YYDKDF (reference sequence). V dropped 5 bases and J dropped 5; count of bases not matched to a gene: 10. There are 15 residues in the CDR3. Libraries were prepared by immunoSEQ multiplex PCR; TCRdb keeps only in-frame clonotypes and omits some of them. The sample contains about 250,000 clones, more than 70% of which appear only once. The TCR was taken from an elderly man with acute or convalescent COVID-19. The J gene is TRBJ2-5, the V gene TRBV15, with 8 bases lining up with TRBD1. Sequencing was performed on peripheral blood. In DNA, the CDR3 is TGTGCCACCAGCTCACCTTTCAGGGGGCCTGAGACCCAGTACTTC. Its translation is CATSSPFRGPETQYF.